The clone carrying this T cell receptor beta chain was observed a handful of times. The antigen is unknown. The data belong to a study of CD8 T cells in ankylosing spondylitis. General study findings and limits: For ankylosing spondylitis blood, a TCR beta motif of about eight highly homologous variants appeared characteristic. Clones that were linked to disease were CD8+ and were relatively rare in peripheral blood. There were earlier reports of some motif variants in reactive arthritis synovial fluid and blood.

Quantitative 5'-RACE with molecular barcodes generated TCR beta libraries. TCRdb re-derived calls from the 5' RACE reads in MiXCR, one entry per CDR3 protein. The sample contains 250,000 or so distinct CDR3 sequences, roughly 18% of which appear only once. The germline V gene encodes CDR1 LGHDT and CDR2 YNNKEL (reference sequence). J was trimmed by 7 bases and V by 3 bases; bases with no gene match: 9. There are 15 residues in the CDR3. The chain uses TRBV3-1 and TRBJ1-2; TRBD1 aligns across 9 bases. Sequenced material: blood, either unsorted or a sorted T cell fraction (not recorded which). The receptor's source is a male donor with ankylosing spondylitis or in good health (not recorded which). The CDR3 region has the DNA TGTGCCAGCAGCCACTCCGGGACAGGGCTCGGTGGCTACACCTTC. Translation: CASSHSGTGLGGYTF.